The T cell receptor beta chain described here comes from a study of blood T cell repertoires in COVID-19. TCRdb's table, derived via immunoSEQ multiplex PCR, lists solely in-frame clones and lacks some. The sample lists 40,000 to 65,000 clones, approximately 84% occurring once. The V gene lost 6 bases and the J gene lost 5 bases, with 14 bases spanning the gap. Germline CDR1 MDHEN, CDR2 SYDVKM. This CDR3 has 14 amino acids. The rearrangement uses TRBV28 and TRBJ1-3; possibly TRBD1 for D (6 bases). This TCR was recovered from a human donor in a cohort sampled during active COVID-19. Sample: peripheral blood. The CDR3 loop reads CASSLRDTRNTIYF. The DNA for the CDR3 is TGTGCCAGCAGCCTCCGGGACACCAGAAACACCATATATTTT.